This T cell receptor (beta chain) was sequenced in a study of radiation and T cells in renal cell carcinoma. General study findings and limits: In blood, top tumor clones expanded by 2 weeks, shrinking by 4.

The time point was: blood 2 weeks post-SBRT. Treatment meaning: 15 Gy SBRT to primary tumor, nephrectomy 4 weeks later. Radiation-treated patients gave blood at baseline, week 2 and week 4. This renal cell carcinoma was of the clear cell type. The CDR3 consists of 14 residues. In germline, CDR1 is LGHNA, CDR2 YSLEER. Trimming took 0 bases from V and 1 from J, leaving 7 bases between them. Using immunoSEQ multiplex PCR, the repertoire was profiled, and TCRdb retains in-frame clones only, with some absent. This table has just over 150,000 clones, roughly 87% appearing once. Turning to this clone: Its specificity is not known.

The chain employs TRBV4-3 and TRBJ2-7; unclear D gene. The sequence was collected from a woman in her forties or fifties with renal cell carcinoma. Material: blood, obtained from a patient whose treatment included radiotherapy and nephrectomy. Here the CDR3 DNA reads TGCGCCAGCAGCCAAGATCGATATTCCTACGAGCAGTACTTC. It yields the protein CASSQDRYSYEQYF.